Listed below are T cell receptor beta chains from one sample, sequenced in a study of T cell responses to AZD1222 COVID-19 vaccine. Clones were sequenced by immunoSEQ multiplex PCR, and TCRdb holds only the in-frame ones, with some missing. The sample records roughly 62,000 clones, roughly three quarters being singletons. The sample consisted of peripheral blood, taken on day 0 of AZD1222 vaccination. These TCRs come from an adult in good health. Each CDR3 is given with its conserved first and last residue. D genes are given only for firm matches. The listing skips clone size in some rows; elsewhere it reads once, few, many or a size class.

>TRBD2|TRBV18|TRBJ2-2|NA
TGTGCCACCCCCCACGGGGGGTCAGCCACCGGGGAGCTGTTTTTT
CATPHGGSATGELFF
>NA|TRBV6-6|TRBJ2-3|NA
TGTGCCAGCGACAGGAGCTCTACGGATACGCAGTATTTT
CASDRSSTDTQYF
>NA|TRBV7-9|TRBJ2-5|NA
TGTGCCAGCAGCTTAGCTCGGGCTGGGACCCAGTACTTC
CASSLARAGTQYF
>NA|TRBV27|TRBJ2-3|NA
TGTGCCAGCAGTTGGGTTGGAGGACTAACCACAGATACGCAGTATTTT
CASSWVGGLTTDTQYF
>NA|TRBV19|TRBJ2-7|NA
TGTGCCAGTAGTATTGGGGTCCCCTACGAGCAGTACTTC
CASSIGVPYEQYF
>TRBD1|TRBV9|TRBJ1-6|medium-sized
TGTGCCAGCAGCGTACGACAGGGAAGTTCACCCCTCCACTTT
CASSVRQGSSPLHF
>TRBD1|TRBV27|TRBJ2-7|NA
TGTGCCAGCAGCTCCTGGGACAGTACCTACGAGCAGTACTTC
CASSSWDSTYEQYF
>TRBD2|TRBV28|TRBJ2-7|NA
TGTGCCAGCAGTTCCCATGGACTAGGGGTCTACGAGCAGTACTTC
CASSSHGLGVYEQYF
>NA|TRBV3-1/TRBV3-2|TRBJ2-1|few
TGTGCCAGCAGCCCAGCCGGGTTCGACTACAATGAGCAGTTCTTC
CASSPAGFDYNEQFF
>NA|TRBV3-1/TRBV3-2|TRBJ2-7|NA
TGTGCCAGCAGCCGCACCCGTGCACTTCGGGACGAGCAGTACTTC
CASSRTRALRDEQYF
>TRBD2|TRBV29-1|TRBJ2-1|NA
TGCAGCGGGATGGGGAACGCGGGGGGGCCAGGTGAGCAGTTCTTC
CSGMGNAGGPGEQFF
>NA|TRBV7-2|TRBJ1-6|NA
TGTGCCAGCAGCCCAAGAGCGGGGGATAATTCACCCCTCCACTTT
CASSPRAGDNSPLHF
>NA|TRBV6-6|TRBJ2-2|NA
TGTGCCACCATGATTTACACCGGGGAGCTGTTTTTT
CATMIYTGELFF
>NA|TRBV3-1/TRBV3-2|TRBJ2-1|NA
TGTGCCAGCAGCCAAGGGCAGGGTCTTTACAATGAGCAGTTCTTC
CASSQGQGLYNEQFF
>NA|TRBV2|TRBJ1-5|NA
TGTGCCAGCAGTATCGGGGGGCGAGAACAGCCCCAGCATTTT
CASSIGGREQPQHF
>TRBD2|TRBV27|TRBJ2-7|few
TGTGCCAGCAGTTACGGGGGGGGCGAGCAGTACTTC
CASSYGGGEQYF
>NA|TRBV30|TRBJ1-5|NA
TGTGCCTGGAGTGTTCAGGATGATCAGCCCCAGCATTTT
CAWSVQDDQPQHF
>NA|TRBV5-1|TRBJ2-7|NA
TGCGCCAGCAGGCAATGGGTAGGGGCAAACTACGAGCAGTACTTC
CASRQWVGANYEQYF
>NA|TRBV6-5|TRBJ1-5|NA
TGTGCCAGCAGTAACCGGGACTTCAATCAGCCCCAGCATTTT
CASSNRDFNQPQHF
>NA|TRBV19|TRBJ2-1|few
TGTGCCAGTAGGTTCGGGGTAGAGGAGTTCTTC
CASRFGVEEFF